This record looks at one T cell receptor (beta chain) sequence and its context. Antigen: not known. This CDR3 is 14 amino acids long. Deletions cut 0 bases from V and 5 bases from J, with 10 bases between. CDR1 and CDR2 from the germline V gene are DFQATT and SNEGSKA (reference sequence). An oligo carrying a UMI was ligated to the cDNA 3' end. The first PCR ran 3 to 5 cycles with an equimolar RC1.1 and RC1.2 beta primer mix. Separate processing of TCR alpha and beta chains began at the second PCR. TCRdb redid the calling of the UMI-ligation and nested PCR reads with MiXCR, one entry per CDR3 protein. The sample includes 42,000 or so distinct CDR3 sequences, approximately 15% of them seen just once. Fixed numbers of PBMC received varying amounts of KT2 cells. This specimen comes from a study of quantifying T cell responses using KT2 cells. Background on the study: Reverse transcription used primers in the TCR alpha and beta constant regions. Overall study results and limits: Even the lowest spike-in, about one KT2 cell per 100,000 PBMC, yielded detectable KT2 sequences.

Sequencing used PBMCs spiked with cells of the T cell clone KT2. The chain recombines TRBV20-1 with TRBJ2-2; the D gene is possibly TRBD2 (7 bases). The TCR was taken from a human donor. The CDR3: CSARDRGATGELFF. The CDR3 DNA is TGCAGTGCTAGAGATCGGGGGGCGACCGGGGAGCTGTTTTTT.